These 13 T cell receptor beta chains were sequenced from one sample in a study of T cell responses to AZD1222 COVID-19 vaccine. Produced via immunoSEQ multiplex PCR; TCRdb's table is partial and in-frame only. The sample records roughly 150,000 clones, around 91% being singletons. Source: peripheral blood, taken on day 0 of AZD1222 vaccination. The receptors originated from an adult in good health.

The chain recombines TRBV3-1 (or the pseudogene TRBV3-2) with TRBJ2-3; D gene ambiguous. The germline CDR1 and CDR2 sequences are LGHDT and YNNKEL (reference sequence). This CDR3 spans 14 amino acids. V lost 0 bases to trimming and J lost 3 bases, with 7 bases between them. CDR3 in DNA: TGTGCCAGCAGCCAAGAATTGCAGACAGATACGCAGTATTTT. Its translation is CASSQELQTDTQYF.

This clone was observed a single time. The rearrangement uses TRBV5-6 and TRBJ1-3; D is ambiguous. This CDR3 is built from 15 residues. The V and J ends lost 6 bases and 4 bases respectively, with 17 bases between them. In germline, CDR1 is SGHDT, CDR2 YYEEEE. The CDR3 region is CASTPGASGGNTIYF. As DNA, the CDR3 is TGTGCCAGCACCCCTGGCGCGTCGGGCGGAAACACCATATATTTT.

The chain is built from TRBV19 and TRBJ2-7; D uncertain. Deletions cut 5 bases from V and 6 bases from J, with 17 bases between. Germline CDR1 reads LNHDA; CDR2 reads SQIVND (reference sequence). The CDR3 runs to 14 residues. CDR3 amino acids: CASSPGPRKGEQYF. CDR3 nucleotides: TGTGCCAGTAGTCCCGGGCCCCGAAAGGGCGAGCAGTACTTC.

The V call is TRBV24-1, the J call TRBJ1-5; 8 nucleotides agree with TRBD1. V shed 11 bases, J shed 0 bases, and the junction held 14 bases outside the gene matches. Germline CDR1 reads KGHDR; CDR2 reads SFDVKD. The CDR3 is 17 amino acids. The CDR3 nucleotides read TGTGCCAGCGACCTGCCGGGACAGGCATTTAGCAATCAGCCCCAGCATTTT. This translates into CASDLPGQAFSNQPQHF.

V and J are TRBV7-2 and TRBJ1-1; 10 nucleotides align to TRBD1. Trimming at V came to 0 bases and at J to 11 bases, leaving 6 bases not matched to a gene. CDR3 length equals 14 residues. Germline lookup yields CDR1 SGHTA and CDR2 FQGNSA. Here the CDR3 reads CASSLAVGTGEAFF. The CDR3 DNA follows: TGTGCCAGCAGCTTAGCCGTCGGGACAGGGGAGGCTTTCTTT.

The rearrangement uses TRBV7-2 and TRBJ2-1; 15 bases align to TRBD2. This CDR3 comprises 16 residues. Germline V gives CDR1 SGHTA, CDR2 FQGNSA. After removal of 5 bases from V and 7 bases from J, the junction contained 6 bases not matched to a gene. CDR3 sequence reads: CASSPRGTSGGNEQFF. The CDR3 DNA reads TGTGCCAGCAGCCCAAGGGGGACTAGCGGGGGGAATGAGCAGTTCTTC. Combining the CDR3 with reference TRBV7-2 and TRBJ2-1 gives the whole variable domain GAGVSQSPSNKVTEKGKDVELRCDPISGHTALYWYRQSLGQGLEFLIYFQGNSAPDKSGLPSDRFSAERTGGSVSTLTIQRTQQEDSAVYLCASSPRGTSGGNEQFFGPGTRLTVL.

This clone came up once. The chain has TRBV6-6 and TRBJ1-1, with D hard to call. There are 14 residues in the CDR3. The germline V gene encodes CDR1 MNHNY and CDR2 SVGAGI (reference sequence). Trimming removed 5 bases from V and 3 bases from J, with 13 bases in between. The CDR3 protein is CASSPGFTDTEAFF. CDR3 sequence (DNA): TGTGCCAGCAGTCCGGGATTCACGGACACTGAAGCTTTCTTT.

V and J are TRBV15 and TRBJ2-7, with TRBD1 identical over 10 bases. Germline V gene lookup returns CDR1 LNHNV and CDR2 YYDKDF (reference sequence). J was trimmed by 1 base and V by 1 base; bases with no gene match: 7. The length of the CDR3 is 17 residues. The CDR3 is CATSRAPGQGNSYEQYV. In DNA form, the CDR3 reads TGTGCCACCAGCAGAGCGCCGGGACAGGGGAATTCCTACGAGCAGTACGTC.

The chain has TRBV30 and TRBJ1-6; D uncertain. V lost 4 bases to trimming and J lost 1 base, with 11 bases between them. Germline V gene lookup returns CDR1 GTSNPN and CDR2 SVGIG (reference sequence). CDR3 length equals 15 residues. As DNA, the CDR3 is TGTGCCTGGACAACCAAAAATTCCTATAATTCACCCCTCCACTTT. Its translation: CAWTTKNSYNSPLHF. Together with reference TRBV30 and TRBJ1-6, the CDR3 gives the full variable domain: SQTIHQWPATLVQPVGSPLSLECTVEGTSNPNLYWYRQAAGRGLQLLFYSVGIGQISSEVPQNLSASRPQDRQFILSSKKLLLSDSGFYLCAWTTKNSYNSPLHFGNGTRLTVT.

This sequence joins TRBV5-5 and TRBJ2-7; 13 positions match TRBD2. The CDR3 consists of 17 residues. Trimming took 1 base from V and 1 from J; bases not matched to a gene: 5. Germline V lookup: CDR1 SGHKS, CDR2 YYEKEE (reference sequence). This CDR3 is CASSLRPGLAGSYEQYV. DNA of the CDR3: TGTGCCAGCAGCTTGCGGCCGGGACTAGCGGGGTCCTACGAGCAGTACGTC.

The chain carries TRBV6-5 and TRBJ2-4; D gene uncertain. The CDR3 has 13 amino acids. In germline, CDR1 is MNHEY, CDR2 SVGAGI. Trimming took off 6 bases at V and 5 bases at J, with 11 bases between the two ends. CDR3 loop: CASRYRSENIQYF. CDR3 sequence (DNA): TGTGCCAGCAGATATCGATCCGAAAACATTCAGTACTTC.

The rearrangement links TRBV2 to TRBJ1-5; D is perhaps TRBD1 (5 bases). The CDR3 is made up of 15 amino acids. CDR1 is SNHLY, CDR2 FYNNEI, per germline. The germline V and J ends were trimmed by 6 bases and 0 bases, with 12 bases remaining between them. DNA for the CDR3: TGTGCCAGCAGCCGGACAACGGGTAGCAATCAGCCCCAGCATTTT. Translation gives CASSRTTGSNQPQHF.

This chain uses TRBV19 with TRBJ1-5, with 7 bases identical to TRBD1. Germline V gene data show CDR1 as LNHDA and CDR2 as SQIVND (reference sequence). This CDR3 contains 16 residues. V lost 7 bases and J lost 5; bases outside the gene matches: 14. The CDR3 reads CASIFPRRDSDQPQHF. The CDR3 region has the DNA TGTGCCAGTATATTCCCCCGGCGGGACAGTGATCAGCCCCAGCATTTT.